The 10 T cell receptor beta chains below come from one sample, sequenced in a study of OX40 agonist ivuxolimab in advanced cancers. Clones were sequenced by immunoSEQ multiplex PCR, and TCRdb holds only the in-frame ones, with some missing. The sample lists 60,000 to 65,000 clones, 84% occurring once. The sequencing here drew on CD4+ or CD8+ T cells sorted from blood, taken in a trial of the OX40 agonist ivuxolimab. These TCRs come from an adult with an advanced solid tumor such as melanoma, head and neck, liver or kidney cancer.

The rearrangement joins TRBV27 to TRBJ1-4; possibly TRBD1 for D (5 bases). Germline V lookup: CDR1 MNHEY, CDR2 SMNVEV (reference sequence). Deletions cut 4 bases from V and 8 bases from J, with 14 bases between. This CDR3 contains 14 residues. The CDR3 reads CASSSLTEPEKLFF. CDR3 DNA: TGTGCCAGCAGTTCCTTGACAGAGCCGGAAAAACTGTTTTTT.

The chain links TRBV9 to TRBJ2-3; D gene ambiguous. CDR3 length: 14 amino acids. In germline, CDR1 is SGDLS, CDR2 YYNGEE. V dropped 2 bases and J dropped 5 bases, with 12 bases sitting between them. The CDR3 region has the DNA TGTGCCAGCAGCGTTCGAACAGCTTTAGATACGCAGTATTTT. This translates into CASSVRTALDTQYF.

The CDR3 coding sequence is TGTGCCAGCAGCTTAGTAGGGCTGTACAATGAGCAGTTCTTC. It is translated as CASSLVGLYNEQFF. The V call is TRBV7-8, the J call TRBJ2-1; D is unclear. The CDR3 is 14 residues long. Looked up from germline, CDR1 is SGHVS and CDR2 is FQNEAQ. Between the trimmed V and J ends, which lost 1 base and 4 bases, there was a span of 8 bases. The full variable domain, with the rest looked up from reference TRBV7-8 and TRBJ2-1, is GAGVSQSPRYKVAKRGQDVALRCDPISGHVSLFWYQQALGQGPEFLTYFQNEAQLDKSGLPSDRFFAERPEGSVSTLKIQRTQQEDSAVYLCASSLVGLYNEQFFGPGTRLTVL.

This clone was seen once. The rearrangement uses TRBV29-1 and TRBJ2-5, with TRBD2 matching 9 bases. After removal of 7 bases from V and 11 bases from J, the junction contained 11 bases not matched to a gene. The CDR3 is 12 amino acids. Looked up from germline, CDR1 is SQVTM and CDR2 is ANQGSEA. CDR3 DNA sequence: TGCAGCGCCGGAGCGGGGGGTGGGGAGCAGTACTTC. Translating gives CSAGAGGGEQYF.

This rearrangement joins TRBV27 to TRBJ1-5, with 9 bases lining up with TRBD1. The CDR3 is made up of 14 amino acids. The germline V gene encodes CDR1 MNHEY and CDR2 SMNVEV (reference sequence). The ends lost 5 bases at V and 7 bases at J; junction bases unmatched: 6. The CDR3 region is CASSPQGAEQPQHF. CDR3 bases: TGTGCCAGCAGTCCACAGGGGGCGGAACAGCCCCAGCATTTT.

The chain combines TRBV2 with TRBJ1-1; possibly TRBD1 for D (6 bases). Germline V gene lookup returns CDR1 SNHLY and CDR2 FYNNEI. The CDR3 covers 16 residues. V lost 6 bases and J lost 0, with 17 bases in between. CDR3 sequence reads: CASRRAGAALNTEAFF. The CDR3 DNA reads TGTGCCAGCAGAAGGGCAGGGGCCGCACTGAACACTGAAGCTTTCTTT.

This rearrangement joins TRBV28 to TRBJ2-1; D is ambiguous. V lost 4 bases to trimming and J lost 6 bases, with 13 bases between them. Germline V gene sequence: CDR1 MDHEN, CDR2 SYDVKM. The CDR3 loop spans 14 amino acids. The CDR3 sequence is CASSSLGRPNEQFF. The CDR3 bases are TGTGCCAGCAGTTCCCTGGGAAGGCCCAATGAGCAGTTCTTC.

This clone appeared once. The chain employs TRBV6-6 and TRBJ2-7; perhaps TRBD1 as D (6 bases). The CDR3 is 12 residues long. Germline-derived CDR1 and CDR2 are MNHNY and SVGAGI (reference sequence). Trimming stripped 5 bases from V and 3 bases from J, with 8 bases between. The CDR3 sequence is CASSDRRYEQYF. The CDR3 DNA reads as TGTGCCAGCAGTGACAGGCGCTACGAGCAGTACTTC.

The chain uses TRBV7-2 and TRBJ1-1; D remains unclear. The CDR3 totals 13 residues. From germline, CDR1 is SGHTA and CDR2 FQGNSA. The V end was cut by 2 bases, the J end by 4 bases, with 8 bases between. The CDR3 DNA is TGTGCCAGCAGCTTACAGAAAAGCACTGAAGCTTTCTTT. Its protein is CASSLQKSTEAFF.

This chain links TRBV30 with TRBJ1-1; 10 nucleotides line up with TRBD1. The CDR3 contains 18 residues. J gave up 6 bases and V 0 bases, and 16 bases lay outside the gene matches. Germline V gene sequence: CDR1 GTSNPN, CDR2 SVGIG (reference sequence). The DNA of the CDR3 is TGTGCCTGGAGTGTAGTCCGCCGTGCGGGACAGGGGCTTCCTGAAGCTTTCTTT. Translating it yields CAWSVVRRAGQGLPEAFF.